The T cell receptor (beta chain) under discussion was sequenced for a study of T cells in Graves' hyperthyroidism and ophthalmopathy. Ten or more counts support this clonotype. The target antigen is unknown. General study findings and limits: Most clonotypes expanded in the thyroid (above 0.001) were also present in blood. A model built on 13 V-J features separated ophthalmopathy from stable hyperthyroidism.

Reasons for excluding patients were uncontrolled infection, other autoimmune disease, pregnancy or lactation. RNA transcripts yielded amplified TCR beta CDR3 regions. Using the HTBI primer set, a first-round RT-PCR was run on the TCR CDR3. TCRdb called the multiplex PCR reads again in MiXCR, with one record for every CDR3 protein. This sample yields over 700,000 distinct CDR3 sequences, of which 38% are seen a single time; about 9% belongs to the top ten. Trimming cost V 2 bases and J 1 base; bases outside gene matches: 6. The length of the CDR3 is 16 residues. Germline lookup yields CDR1 SGHDN and CDR2 FVKESK.

The sequencing sample was made of blood. The chain couples TRBV14 to TRBJ2-7; 9 nucleotides align to TRBD2. This clonotype was obtained from a young man with Graves' hyperthyroidism. The CDR3 spells CASSQLILAGSYEQYF. The CDR3 DNA is TGTGCCAGCAGCCAACTAATACTAGCGGGTTCCTACGAGCAGTACTTC.